This T cell receptor beta chain was found in a study of cytomegalovirus exposure and HLA in healthy donors. On this clone itself: The antigen remains undetermined.

The study ran its PCR with 60 Vbeta and 13 Jbeta primers. The protocol was immunoSEQ multiplex PCR, while the TCRdb copy is restricted to in-frame clones and leaves out a portion. Here the sample spans under 150,000 clones, 75% to 85% being singletons. The CDR3 is 16 amino acids. Trimming stripped 6 bases from V and 5 bases from J, with 20 bases between. Germline lookup yields CDR1 SNHLY and CDR2 FYNNEI. Broader study findings: In a later analysis, specific HLA alleles were associated with more than 15,000 TCR beta sequences at a 0.05 false discovery rate. There were 150 to 200 TCR beta chains listed as cytomegalovirus-associated.

The chain links TRBV2 to TRBJ2-1; D perhaps matches TRBD2 (6 bases). The sequenced sample was PBMCs. This sequence was found in a woman in her thirties or forties in good health and CMV-seropositive. The CDR3 nucleotides read TGTGCCAGCAGGAGGATCCGGGACTCCTTGGACAATGAGCAGTTCTTC. This sequence encodes CASRRIRDSLDNEQFF. Filled out from reference TRBV2 and TRBJ2-1, the complete variable domain reads EPEVTQTPSHQVTQMGQEVILRCVPISNHLYFYWYRQILGQKVEFLVSFYNNEISEKSEIFDDQFSVERPDGSNFTLKIRSTKLEDSAMYFCASRRIRDSLDNEQFFGPGTRLTVL.